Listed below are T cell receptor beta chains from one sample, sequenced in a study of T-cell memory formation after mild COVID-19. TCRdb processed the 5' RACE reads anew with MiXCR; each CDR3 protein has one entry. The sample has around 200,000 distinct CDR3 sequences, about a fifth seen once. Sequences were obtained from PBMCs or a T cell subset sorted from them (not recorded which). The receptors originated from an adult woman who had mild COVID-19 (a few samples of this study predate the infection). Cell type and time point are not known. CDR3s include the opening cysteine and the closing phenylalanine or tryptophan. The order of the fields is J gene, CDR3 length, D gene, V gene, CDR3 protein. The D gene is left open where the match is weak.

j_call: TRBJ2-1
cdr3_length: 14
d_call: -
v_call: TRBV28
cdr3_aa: CASSFSRGPLEQFF

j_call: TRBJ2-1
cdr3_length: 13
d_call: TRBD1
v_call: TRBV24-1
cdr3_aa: CATIGQGDNEQFF

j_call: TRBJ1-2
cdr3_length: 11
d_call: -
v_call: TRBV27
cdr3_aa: CASRGVHGYTF

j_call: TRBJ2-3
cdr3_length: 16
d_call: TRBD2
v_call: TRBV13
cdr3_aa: CASSGVGATTGGTQYF

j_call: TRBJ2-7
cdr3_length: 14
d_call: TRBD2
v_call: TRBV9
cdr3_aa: CASSPAGVRYEQYF

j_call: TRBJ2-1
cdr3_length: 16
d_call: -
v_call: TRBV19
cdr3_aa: CARSIGGRLSYNEQFF

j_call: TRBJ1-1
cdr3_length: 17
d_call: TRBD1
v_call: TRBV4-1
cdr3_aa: CASSQDRYRGMNTEAFF

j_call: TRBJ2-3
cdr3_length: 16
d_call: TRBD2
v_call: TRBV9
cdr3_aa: CASSVDRTRSTDTQYF

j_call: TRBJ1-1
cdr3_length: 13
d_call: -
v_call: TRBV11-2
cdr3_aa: CASSGTFGTEAFF

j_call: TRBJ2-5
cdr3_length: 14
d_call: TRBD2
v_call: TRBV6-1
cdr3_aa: CASSPRLASETQYF

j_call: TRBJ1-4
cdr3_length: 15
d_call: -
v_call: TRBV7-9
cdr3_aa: CASSSEQAAGEKLFF

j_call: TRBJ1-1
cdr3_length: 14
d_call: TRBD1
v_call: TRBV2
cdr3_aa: CASSKEGANTEAFF

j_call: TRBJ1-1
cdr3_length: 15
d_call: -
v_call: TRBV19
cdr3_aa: CASSTQGFFETEAFF

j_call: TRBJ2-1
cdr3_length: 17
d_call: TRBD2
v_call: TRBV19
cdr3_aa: CASSTSSGGLSYNEQFF

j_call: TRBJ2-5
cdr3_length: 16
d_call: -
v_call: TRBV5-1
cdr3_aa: CASSLAPTGVLETQYF

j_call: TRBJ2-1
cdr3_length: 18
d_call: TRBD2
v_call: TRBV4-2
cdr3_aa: CASSQDPLAGEIDNEQFF

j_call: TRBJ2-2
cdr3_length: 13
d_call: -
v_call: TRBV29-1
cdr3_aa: CSVSWGDTGELFF

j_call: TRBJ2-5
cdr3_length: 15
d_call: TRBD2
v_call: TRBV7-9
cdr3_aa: CASSLWTSGQETQYF

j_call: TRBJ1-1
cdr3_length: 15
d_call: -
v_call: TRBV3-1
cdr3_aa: CASSQDPKMNTEAFF

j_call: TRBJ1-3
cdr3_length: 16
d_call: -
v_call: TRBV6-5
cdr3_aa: CASSNRQDYTGNTIYF

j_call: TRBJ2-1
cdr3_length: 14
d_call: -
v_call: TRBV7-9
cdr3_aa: CASNDRDFHNEQFF

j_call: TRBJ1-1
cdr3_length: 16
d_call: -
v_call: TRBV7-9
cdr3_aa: CASSSSPDTGNTEAFF

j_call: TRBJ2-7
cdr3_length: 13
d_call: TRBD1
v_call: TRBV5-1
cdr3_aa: CASSGTGTYEQYF

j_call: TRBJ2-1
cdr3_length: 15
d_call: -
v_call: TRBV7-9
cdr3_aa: CASSLGAGLLNEQFF

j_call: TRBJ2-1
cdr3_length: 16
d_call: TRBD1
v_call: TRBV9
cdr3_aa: CASSETGTGGFNEQFF

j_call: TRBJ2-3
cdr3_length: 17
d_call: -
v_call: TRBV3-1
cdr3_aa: CASSPRAAGKSSDTQYF

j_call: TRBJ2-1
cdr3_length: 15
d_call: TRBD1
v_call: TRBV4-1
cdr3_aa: CASSPRQGEGNEQFF

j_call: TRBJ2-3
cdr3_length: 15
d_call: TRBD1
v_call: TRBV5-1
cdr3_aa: CASSLARGLTDTQYF

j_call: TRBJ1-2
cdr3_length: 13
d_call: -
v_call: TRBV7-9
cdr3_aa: CASSLRQDYGYTF

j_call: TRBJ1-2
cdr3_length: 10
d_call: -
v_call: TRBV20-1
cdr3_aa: CSAPQVVGVF

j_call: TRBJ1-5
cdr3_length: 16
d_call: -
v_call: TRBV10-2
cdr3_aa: CASSGQGHAGNQPQHF

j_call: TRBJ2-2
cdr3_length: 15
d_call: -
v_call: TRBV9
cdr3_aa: CASSVLGEEPGELFF

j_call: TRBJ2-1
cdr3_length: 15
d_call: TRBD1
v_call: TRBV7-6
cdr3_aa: CASSSGQGLYNEQFF

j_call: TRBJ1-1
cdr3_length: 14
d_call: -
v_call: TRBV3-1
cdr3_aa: CASRDSWRSTEAFF

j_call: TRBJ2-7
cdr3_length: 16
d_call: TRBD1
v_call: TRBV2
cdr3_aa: CASSEPWWDSSYEQYF

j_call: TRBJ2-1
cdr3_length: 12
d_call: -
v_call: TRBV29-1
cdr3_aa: CSVDDRGHEQFF

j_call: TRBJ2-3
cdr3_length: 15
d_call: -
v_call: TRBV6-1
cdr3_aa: CASSEAGFNTDTQYF

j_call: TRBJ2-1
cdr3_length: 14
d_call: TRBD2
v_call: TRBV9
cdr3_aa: CASSVAGGGNEQFF

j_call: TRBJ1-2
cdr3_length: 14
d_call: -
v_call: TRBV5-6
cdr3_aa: CASSFDRTPYGYTF